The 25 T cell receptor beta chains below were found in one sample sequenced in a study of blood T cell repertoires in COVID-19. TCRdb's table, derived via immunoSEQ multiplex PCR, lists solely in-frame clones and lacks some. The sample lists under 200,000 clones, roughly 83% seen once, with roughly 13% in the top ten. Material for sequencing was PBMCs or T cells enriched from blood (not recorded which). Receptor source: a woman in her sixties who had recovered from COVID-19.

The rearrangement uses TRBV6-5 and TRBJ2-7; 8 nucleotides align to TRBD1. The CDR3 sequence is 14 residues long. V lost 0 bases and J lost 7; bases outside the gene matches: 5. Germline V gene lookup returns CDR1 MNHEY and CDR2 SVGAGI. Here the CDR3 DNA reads TGTGCCAGCAGTTACTCCGTACAGGGGGTTGAGCAGTACTTC. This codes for CASSYSVQGVEQYF.

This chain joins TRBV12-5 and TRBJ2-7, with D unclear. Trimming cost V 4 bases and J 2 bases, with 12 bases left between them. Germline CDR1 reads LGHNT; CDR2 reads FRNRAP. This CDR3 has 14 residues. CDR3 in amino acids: CASGWPTATYEQYF. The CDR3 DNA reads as TGTGCTAGTGGTTGGCCCACCGCCACCTACGAGCAGTACTTC.

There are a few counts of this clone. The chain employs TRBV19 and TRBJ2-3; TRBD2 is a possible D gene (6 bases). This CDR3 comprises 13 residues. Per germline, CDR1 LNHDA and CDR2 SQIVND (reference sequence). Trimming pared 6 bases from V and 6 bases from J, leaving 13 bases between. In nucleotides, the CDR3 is TGTGCCAGTAGCGCGGGACCCCTGGATACGCAGTATTTT. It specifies CASSAGPLDTQYF.

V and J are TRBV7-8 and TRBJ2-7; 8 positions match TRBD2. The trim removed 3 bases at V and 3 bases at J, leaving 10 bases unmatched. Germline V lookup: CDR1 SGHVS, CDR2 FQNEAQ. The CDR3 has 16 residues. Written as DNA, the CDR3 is TGTGCCAGCAGCTTCTCCGGGAGGGTCGGGAGCTACGAGCAGTACTTC. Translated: CASSFSGRVGSYEQYF.

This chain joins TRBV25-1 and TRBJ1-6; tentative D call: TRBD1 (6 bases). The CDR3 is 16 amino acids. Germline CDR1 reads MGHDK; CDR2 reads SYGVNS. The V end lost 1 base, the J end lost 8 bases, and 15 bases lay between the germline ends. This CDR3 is CASSEFGGRGDSPLHF. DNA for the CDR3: TGTGCCAGCAGTGAATTTGGTGGCAGGGGAGATTCACCCCTCCACTTT.

The CDR3, as DNA: TGTGCCAGCAGTAGCCAAACCTACGAGCAGTACTTC. Translation: CASSSQTYEQYF. The chain is built from TRBV6-5 and TRBJ2-7; D is uncertain. V lost 5 bases and J lost 2, with 7 bases in between. Looked up from germline, CDR1 is MNHEY and CDR2 is SVGAGI. CDR3 size: 12 residues.

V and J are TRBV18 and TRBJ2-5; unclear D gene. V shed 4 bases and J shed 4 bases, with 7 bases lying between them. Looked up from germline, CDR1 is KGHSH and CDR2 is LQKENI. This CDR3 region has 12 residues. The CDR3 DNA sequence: TGTGCCAGCTCACGTTCGGGAGAGACCCAGTACTTC. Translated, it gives CASSRSGETQYF. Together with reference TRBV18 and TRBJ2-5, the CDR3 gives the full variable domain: NAGVMQNPRHLVRRRGQEARLRCSPMKGHSHVYWYRQLPEEGLKFMVYLQKENIIDESGMPKERFSAEFPKEGPSILRIQQVVRGDSAAYFCASSRSGETQYFGPGTRLLVL.

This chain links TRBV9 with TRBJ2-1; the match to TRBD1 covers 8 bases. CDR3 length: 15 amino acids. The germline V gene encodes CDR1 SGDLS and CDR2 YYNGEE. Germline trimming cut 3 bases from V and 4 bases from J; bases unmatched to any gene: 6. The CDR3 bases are TGTGCCAGCAGCGCCACCGGGACAGGATACAATGAGCAGTTCTTC. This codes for CASSATGTGYNEQFF.

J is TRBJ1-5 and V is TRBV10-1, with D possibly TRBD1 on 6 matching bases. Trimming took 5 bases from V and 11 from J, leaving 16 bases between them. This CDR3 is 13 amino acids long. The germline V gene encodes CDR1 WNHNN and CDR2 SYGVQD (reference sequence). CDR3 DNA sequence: TGCGCCAGCAGTTCCACTAGGACAGCCGCCCAGCATTTT. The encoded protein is CASSSTRTAAQHF.

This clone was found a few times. The CDR3 is CASSTQGQGGYEQYF. CDR3 bases: TGCGCCAGCAGCACCCAGGGACAGGGAGGCTACGAGCAGTACTTC. The rearrangement links TRBV5-1 to TRBJ2-7, with 9 bases identical to TRBD1. V was pared by 4 bases and J by 3 bases, with 8 bases of the junction left unmatched. The CDR3 sequence is 15 residues long. Germline CDR1 is SGHRS and CDR2 is YFSETQ.

CDR3 region: CASSPGATGELFF. CDR3 nucleotide sequence: TGTGCCAGCAGCCCGGGTGCCACCGGGGAGCTGTTTTTT. The chain links TRBV5-6 to TRBJ2-2; no definite D call. Trimming left V 4 bases short and J 4 bases short, with 8 bases between. Germline CDR1 and CDR2: SGHDT and YYEEEE. CDR3 length: 13 residues. Full variable domain (rest looked up from reference TRBV5-6 and TRBJ2-2): DAGVTQSPTHLIKTRGQQVTLRCSPKSGHDTVSWYQQALGQGPQFIFQYYEEEERQRGNFPDRFSGHQFPNYSSELNVNALLLGDSALYLCASSPGATGELFFGEGSRLTVL.

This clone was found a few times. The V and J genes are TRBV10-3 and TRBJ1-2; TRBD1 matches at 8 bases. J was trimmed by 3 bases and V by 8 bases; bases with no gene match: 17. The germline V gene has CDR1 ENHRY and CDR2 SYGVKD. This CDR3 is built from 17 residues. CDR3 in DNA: TGTGCCATCTCTTTCGGTTGGGAGACAGGGGCGGACTATGGCTACACCTTC. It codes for CAISFGWETGADYGYTF.

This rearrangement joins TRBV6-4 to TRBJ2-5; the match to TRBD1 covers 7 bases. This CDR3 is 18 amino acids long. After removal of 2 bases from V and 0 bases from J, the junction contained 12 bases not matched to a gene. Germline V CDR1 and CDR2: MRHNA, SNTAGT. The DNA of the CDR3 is TGTGCCAGCAGTGACCCGGACAGGCGAGACTATTACCAAGAGACCCAGTACTTC. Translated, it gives CASSDPDRRDYYQETQYF.

CDR3 amino acids: CASSDPSGGTEAFF. In nucleotides, the CDR3 is TGCGCCAGCAGCGACCCCTCGGGGGGCACTGAAGCTTTCTTT. This chain links TRBV5-1 with TRBJ1-1; possibly TRBD1 for D (5 bases). Trimming shortened V by 4 bases and J by 4 bases, and 14 bases separated the two germline ends. The germline V gene encodes CDR1 SGHRS and CDR2 YFSETQ. The CDR3 contains 14 residues.

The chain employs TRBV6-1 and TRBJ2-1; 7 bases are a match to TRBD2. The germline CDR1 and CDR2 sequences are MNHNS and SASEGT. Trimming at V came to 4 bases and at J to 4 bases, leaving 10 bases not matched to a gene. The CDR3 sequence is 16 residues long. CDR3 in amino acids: CASSAGLVIPYNEQFF. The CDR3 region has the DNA TGTGCCAGCAGTGCTGGACTAGTCATACCGTACAATGAGCAGTTCTTC.

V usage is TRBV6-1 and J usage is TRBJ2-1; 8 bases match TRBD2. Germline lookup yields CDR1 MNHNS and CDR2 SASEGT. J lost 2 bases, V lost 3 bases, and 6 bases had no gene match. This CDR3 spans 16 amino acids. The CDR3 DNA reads TGTGCCAGCAGTGACCCTAGCGGGCGTACCTACAATGAGCAGTTCTTC. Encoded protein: CASSDPSGRTYNEQFF.

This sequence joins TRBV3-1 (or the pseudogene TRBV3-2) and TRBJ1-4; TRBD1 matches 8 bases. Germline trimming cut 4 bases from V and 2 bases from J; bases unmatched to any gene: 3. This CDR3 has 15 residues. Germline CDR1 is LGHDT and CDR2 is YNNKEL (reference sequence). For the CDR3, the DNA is TGTGCCAGCAGCCGCACAGGGGGGACTAATGAAAAACTGTTTTTT. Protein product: CASSRTGGTNEKLFF.

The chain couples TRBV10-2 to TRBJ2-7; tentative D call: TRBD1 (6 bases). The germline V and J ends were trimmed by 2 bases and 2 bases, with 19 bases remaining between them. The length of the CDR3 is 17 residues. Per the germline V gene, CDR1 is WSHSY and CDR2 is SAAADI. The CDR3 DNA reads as TGCGCCAGCAGTGAGCCCGCGTTAACGGGACAAACCTACGAGCAGTACTTC. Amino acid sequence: CASSEPALTGQTYEQYF.

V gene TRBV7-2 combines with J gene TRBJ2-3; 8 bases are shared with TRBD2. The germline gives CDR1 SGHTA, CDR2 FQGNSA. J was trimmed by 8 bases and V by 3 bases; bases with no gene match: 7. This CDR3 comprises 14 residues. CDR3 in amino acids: CASSFISGGGTQYF. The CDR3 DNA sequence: TGTGCCAGCAGCTTTATCAGCGGGGGCGGTACGCAGTATTTT.

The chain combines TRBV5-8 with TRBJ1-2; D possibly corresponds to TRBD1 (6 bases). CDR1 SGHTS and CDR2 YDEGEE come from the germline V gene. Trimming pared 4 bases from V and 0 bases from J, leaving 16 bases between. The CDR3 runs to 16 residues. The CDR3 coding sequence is TGTGCCAGCAGCAGACCACAGGGTCGGACTAACTATGGCTACACCTTC. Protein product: CASSRPQGRTNYGYTF.

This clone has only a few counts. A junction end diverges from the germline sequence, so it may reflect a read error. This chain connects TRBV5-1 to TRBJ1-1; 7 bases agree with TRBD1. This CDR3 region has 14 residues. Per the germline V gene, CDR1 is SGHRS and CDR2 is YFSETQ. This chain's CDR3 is CASSLVEGATEAFF. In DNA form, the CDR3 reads TGCGCCAGCAGTTTGGTTGAGGGGGCCACTGAAGCTTTCTTT.

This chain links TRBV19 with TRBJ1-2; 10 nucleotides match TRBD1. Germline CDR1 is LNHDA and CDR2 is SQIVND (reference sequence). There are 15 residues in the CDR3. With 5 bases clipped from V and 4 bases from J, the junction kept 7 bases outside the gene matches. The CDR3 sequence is CASSVSGTGAYGYTF. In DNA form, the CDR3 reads TGTGCCAGTAGTGTCTCCGGGACAGGGGCCTATGGCTACACCTTC.

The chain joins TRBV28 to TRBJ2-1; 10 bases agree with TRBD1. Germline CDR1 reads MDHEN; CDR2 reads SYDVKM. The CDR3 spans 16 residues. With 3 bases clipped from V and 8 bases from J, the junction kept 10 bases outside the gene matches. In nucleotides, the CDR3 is TGTGCCAGCAGTTTGGGGGGGGACAGGGGATCCTATGAGCAGTTCTTC. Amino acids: CASSLGGDRGSYEQFF.

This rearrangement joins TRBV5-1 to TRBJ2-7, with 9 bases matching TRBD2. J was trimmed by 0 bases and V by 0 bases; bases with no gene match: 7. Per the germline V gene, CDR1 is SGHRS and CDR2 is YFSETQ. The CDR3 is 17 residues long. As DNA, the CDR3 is TGCGCCAGCAGCTTGGCCAGAGGCGGGAGGGCCTCCTACGAGCAGTACTTC. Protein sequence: CASSLARGGRASYEQYF.

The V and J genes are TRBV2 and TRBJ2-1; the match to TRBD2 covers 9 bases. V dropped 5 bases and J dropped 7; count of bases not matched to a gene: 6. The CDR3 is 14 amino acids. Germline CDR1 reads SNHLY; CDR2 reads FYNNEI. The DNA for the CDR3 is TGTGCCAGCAGTCTCCTAGCGGGGCCTAATGAGCAGTTCTTC. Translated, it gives CASSLLAGPNEQFF.